This TCR beta chain was documented in a study of response to subunit inactivated influenza vaccine. TCRdb reanalysed the RT-PCR reads using MiXCR and keeps one entry per CDR3 protein. The sample lists roughly 500,000 distinct CDR3 sequences, about 25% occurring once. This CDR3 contains 15 residues. Trimming cost V 6 bases and J 6 bases, with 18 bases left between them. Regarding this clonotype: Its antigen is not identified.

Study-wide findings and caveats: That few new T cells are recruited by each seasonal influenza vaccination was the authors' suggestion.

The sequences come from CD4+ T cells sorted from PBMCs, collected less than 6 days after vaccination. The receptor was isolated from a man in his fifties who received an inactivated influenza vaccine. This rearrangement joins TRBV12-3 or TRBV12-4 to TRBJ2-1; D may be TRBD1 (5 bases). The CDR3 DNA reads TGTGCCAGCAGACCCCTCAGAACTCAGGGCAATGAGCAGTTCTTC. As protein: CASRPLRTQGNEQFF.